Listed below are T cell receptor beta chains from one sample, sequenced in a study of control samples from healthy donors and cancer patients. Assay: immunoSEQ multiplex PCR; the TCRdb copy retains only in-frame clones and omits some. The table lists 70,000 or so clones, about 93% of them singletons. The sequenced sample consisted of blood. The origin of the receptors is a woman between 35 and 50 years old in good health. The CDR3 runs from the conserved cysteine through the conserved F or W. D genes are given only for firm matches. Rows may omit the clone size; those that give it use once, few, many or a size class.

v_gene	abundance	d_gene	j_gene	CDR3aa	CDR3nt
TRBV6-2/TRBV6-3	once	-	TRBJ1-1	CASSREEAFF	TGTGCCAGCAGCCGGGAGGAAGCTTTCTTT
TRBV14	once	-	TRBJ2-7	CASSQVYTYEQYF	TGTGCCAGCAGCCAAGTTTACACCTACGAGCAGTACTTC
TRBV5-1	-	TRBD1	TRBJ2-7	CASSLSSGGLDEQYF	TGCGCCAGCAGCTTGTCGTCAGGGGGCCTCGACGAGCAGTACTTC
TRBV30	once	-	TRBJ1-6	CAWSVSGGAYNSPLHF	TGTGCCTGGAGTGTAAGTGGGGGGGCCTATAATTCACCCCTCCACTTT
TRBV2	-	TRBD1	TRBJ1-1	CASKGQGNTEAFF	TGTGCCAGCAAGGGACAGGGGAACACTGAAGCTTTCTTT
TRBV2	-	-	TRBJ1-4	CASSGLNEKLFF	TGTGCCAGCAGCGGACTTAATGAAAAACTGTTTTTT
TRBV27	once	TRBD1	TRBJ1-2	CASSQGQSNYGYTF	TGTGCCAGCAGTCAGGGACAGTCTAACTATGGCTACACCTTC
TRBV2	-	-	TRBJ2-1	CASSGTAYNEQFF	TGTGCCAGCAGCGGTACTGCGTACAATGAGCAGTTCTTC
TRBV4-3	-	TRBD2	TRBJ2-7	CASSQERGLAGLYYEQYF	TGCGCCAGCAGCCAAGAAAGGGGACTAGCGGGCTTATACTACGAGCAGTACTTC
TRBV7-9	once	-	TRBJ1-5	CASSLDGTGQPQHF	TGTGCCAGCAGCTTAGACGGTACTGGTCAGCCCCAGCATTTT
TRBV15	once	-	TRBJ1-1	CATRNSRVGNTEAFF	TGTGCCACCAGGAACTCCAGGGTTGGGAACACTGAAGCTTTCTTT
TRBV24-1	-	-	TRBJ2-3	CATSDLYGATDTQYF	TGTGCCACCAGTGATTTGTACGGAGCCACAGATACGCAGTATTTT
TRBV18	-	TRBD1	TRBJ2-6	CASSPPGTGDGANVLTF	TGTGCCAGCTCACCTCCCGGGACAGGGGATGGGGCCAACGTCCTGACTTTC
TRBV2	-	TRBD2	TRBJ2-2	CASSGLALNTGELFF	TGTGCCAGCAGCGGACTAGCGTTGAACACCGGGGAGCTGTTTTTT
TRBV7-3	-	-	TRBJ2-2	CASSSTGSNTGELFF	TGTGCCAGCAGCTCAACAGGATCGAACACCGGGGAGCTGTTTTTT
TRBV10-1	-	-	TRBJ2-2	CASSYRAMDTGELFF	TGCGCCAGCAGTTATCGGGCGATGGACACCGGGGAGCTGTTTTTT
TRBV12-3/TRBV12-4	-	-	TRBJ1-3	CASSPASGNTIYF	TGTGCCAGCAGCCCCGCCTCTGGAAACACCATATATTTT
TRBV4-2	-	-	TRBJ2-7	CASSQDLRGRGYEQYF	TGTGCCAGCAGCCAAGATTTAAGGGGGCGGGGGTACGAGCAGTACTTC
TRBV15	-	TRBD2	TRBJ2-7	CATSTTSGGPHEQYF	TGTGCCACCAGCACGACTAGCGGGGGGCCCCACGAGCAGTACTTC
TRBV7-9	-	-	TRBJ1-6	CASSETGTNSPLHF	TGTGCCAGCAGCGAAACAGGGACCAATTCACCCCTCCACTTT
TRBV5-6	-	-	TRBJ1-1	CASRKPGNTEAFF	TGTGCCAGCCGAAAGCCCGGGAACACTGAAGCTTTCTTT
TRBV6-2/TRBV6-3	-	-	TRBJ1-4	CASSYRGRPNEKLFF	TGTGCCAGCAGTTACCGTGGACGGCCTAATGAAAAACTGTTTTTT
TRBV2	-	-	TRBJ1-5	CASRENSNQPQHF	TGTGCCAGCAGGGAGAATAGCAATCAGCCCCAGCATTTT
TRBV27	-	TRBD2	TRBJ2-2	CASTPGSGGANTGELFF	TGTGCCAGCACCCCTGGGAGCGGGGGGGCGAACACCGGGGAGCTGTTTTTT
TRBV2	-	-	TRBJ2-7	CASSEKLYPYGQYF	TGTGCCAGCAGTGAAAAGCTATACCCCTACGGGCAGTACTTC
TRBV3-1/TRBV3-2	-	TRBD1	TRBJ1-2	CASSPRTGDDGRYTF	TGTGCCAGCAGCCCCAGGACAGGGGACGATGGGCGCTACACCTTC
TRBV2	-	-	TRBJ1-1	CASALDGLNTEAFF	TGTGCCAGCGCCCTCGACGGACTCAACACTGAAGCTTTCTTT